The clone carrying this T cell receptor beta chain was seen more than once but under ten times. Its antigen is undetermined. These data are taken from a study of cytomegalovirus exposure and HLA in healthy donors. Study-wide background: Among the 300 to 400 donors who were genotyped, approximately 76% fell in the genetic ancestry cluster that is associated with self-reported Caucasian donors. Study-wide findings and caveats: An assumption of roughly uniform sequencing depth across donors underlay the presence/absence analyses. Most CMV-associated TCR beta chains appeared HLA-restricted in a later analysis. In vitro assays verified that a few CMV-associated chains recognized CMV antigens specifically.

PCR primers comprised 60 Vbeta and 13 Jbeta primers. The protocol was immunoSEQ multiplex PCR, while the TCRdb copy is restricted to in-frame clones and leaves out a portion. The sample carries 200,000 to 300,000 clones, approximately 84% recorded once. Losses at the gene ends were 4 bases for V and 9 bases for J; bases not matched to a gene: 4. The germline gives CDR1 KGHSH, CDR2 LQKENI. The CDR3 totals 15 residues. Sequencing input: PBMCs. The receptor was derived from a girl aged 2 to 10 in good health and CMV-seronegative. This rearrangement joins TRBV18 to TRBJ2-2; 14 bases align to TRBD2. CDR3 sequence: CASSRTSGRTRELFF. CDR3 coding DNA: TGTGCCAGCTCACGGACTAGCGGGAGGACCCGGGAGCTGTTTTTT.